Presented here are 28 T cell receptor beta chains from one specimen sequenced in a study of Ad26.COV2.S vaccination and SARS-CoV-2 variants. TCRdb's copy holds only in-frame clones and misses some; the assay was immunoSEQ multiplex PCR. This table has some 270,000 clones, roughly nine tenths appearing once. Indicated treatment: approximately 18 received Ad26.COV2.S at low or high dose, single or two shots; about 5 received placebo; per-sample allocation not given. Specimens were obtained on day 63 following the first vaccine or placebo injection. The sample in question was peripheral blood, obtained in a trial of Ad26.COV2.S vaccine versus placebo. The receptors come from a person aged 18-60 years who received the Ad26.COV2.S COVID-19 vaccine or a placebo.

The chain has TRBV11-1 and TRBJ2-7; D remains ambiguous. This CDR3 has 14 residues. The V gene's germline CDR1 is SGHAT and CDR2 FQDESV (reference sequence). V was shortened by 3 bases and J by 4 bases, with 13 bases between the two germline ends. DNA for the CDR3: TGTGCCAGCAGCTTGGTAGGGAATAGGTACGAGCAGTACTTC. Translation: CASSLVGNRYEQYF.

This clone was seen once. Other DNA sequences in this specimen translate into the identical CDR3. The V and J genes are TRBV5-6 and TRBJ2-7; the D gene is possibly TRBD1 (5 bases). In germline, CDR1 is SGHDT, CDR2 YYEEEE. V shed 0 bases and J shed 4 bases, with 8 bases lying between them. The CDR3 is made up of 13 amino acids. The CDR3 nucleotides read TGTGCCAGCAGCTTGGGACAGTCTTACGAGCAGTACTTC. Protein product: CASSLGQSYEQYF.

Here the CDR3 reads CASSSMTNPGELFF. The CDR3 nucleotides are TGCGCCAGCAGCTCCATGACAAATCCCGGGGAGCTGTTTTTT. The chain has TRBV4-1 and TRBJ2-2, with unresolved D. CDR3 size: 14 residues. Germline CDR1 is MGHRA and CDR2 is YSYEKL. V lost 5 bases, J lost 6 bases, and 13 bases lay in between.

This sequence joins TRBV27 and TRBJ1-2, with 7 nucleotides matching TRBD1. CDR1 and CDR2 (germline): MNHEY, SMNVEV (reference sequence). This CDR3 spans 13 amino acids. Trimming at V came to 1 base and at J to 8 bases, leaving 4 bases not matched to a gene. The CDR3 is CASSLWAGGGYTF. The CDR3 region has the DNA TGTGCCAGCAGTTTATGGGCAGGGGGGGGCTACACCTTC.

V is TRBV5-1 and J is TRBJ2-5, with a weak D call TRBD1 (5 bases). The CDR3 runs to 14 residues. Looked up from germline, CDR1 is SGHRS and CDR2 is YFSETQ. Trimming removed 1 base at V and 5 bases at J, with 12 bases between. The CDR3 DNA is TGCGCCAGCAGCTTGCCCCCCAGGGCTGAGACCCAGTACTTC. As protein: CASSLPPRAETQYF.

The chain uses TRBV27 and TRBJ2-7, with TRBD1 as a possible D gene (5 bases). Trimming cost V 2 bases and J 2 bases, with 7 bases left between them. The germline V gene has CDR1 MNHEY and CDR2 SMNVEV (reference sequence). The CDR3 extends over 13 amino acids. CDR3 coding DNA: TGTGCCAGCAGTTTAAGGGGTCCCTACGAGCAGTACTTC. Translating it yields CASSLRGPYEQYF.

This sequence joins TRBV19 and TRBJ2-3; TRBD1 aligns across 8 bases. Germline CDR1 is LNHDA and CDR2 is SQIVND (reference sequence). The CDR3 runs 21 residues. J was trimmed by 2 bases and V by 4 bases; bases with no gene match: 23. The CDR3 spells CASSSRRGTGKLSENTDTQYF. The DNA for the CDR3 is TGTGCCAGTAGTAGCCGTCGGGGGACAGGAAAGTTGTCCGAGAACACAGATACGCAGTATTTT.

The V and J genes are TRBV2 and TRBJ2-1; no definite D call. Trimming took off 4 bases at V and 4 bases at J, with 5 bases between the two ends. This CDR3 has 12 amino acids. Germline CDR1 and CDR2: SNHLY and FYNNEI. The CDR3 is CASSAEYNEQFF. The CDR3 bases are TGTGCCAGCAGTGCCGAGTACAATGAGCAGTTCTTC.

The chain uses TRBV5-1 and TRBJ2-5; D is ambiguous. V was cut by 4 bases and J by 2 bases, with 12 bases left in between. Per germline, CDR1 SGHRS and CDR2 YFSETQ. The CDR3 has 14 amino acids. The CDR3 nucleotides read TGCGCCAGCAGCCCTAAAGCGCAGCAAGAGACCCAGTACTTC. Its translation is CASSPKAQQETQYF.

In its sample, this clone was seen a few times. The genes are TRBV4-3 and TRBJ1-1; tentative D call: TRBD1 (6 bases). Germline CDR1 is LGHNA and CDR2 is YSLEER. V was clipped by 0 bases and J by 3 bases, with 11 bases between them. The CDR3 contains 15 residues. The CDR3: CASSQDTGSYTEAFF. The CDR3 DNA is TGCGCCAGCAGCCAAGATACAGGGAGTTACACTGAAGCTTTCTTT.

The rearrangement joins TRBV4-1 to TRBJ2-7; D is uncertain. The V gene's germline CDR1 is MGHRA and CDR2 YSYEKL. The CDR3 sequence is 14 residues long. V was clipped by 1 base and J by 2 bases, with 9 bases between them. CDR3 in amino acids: CASSQGSSAYEQYF. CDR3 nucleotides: TGCGCCAGCAGCCAAGGGAGTTCCGCCTACGAGCAGTACTTC.

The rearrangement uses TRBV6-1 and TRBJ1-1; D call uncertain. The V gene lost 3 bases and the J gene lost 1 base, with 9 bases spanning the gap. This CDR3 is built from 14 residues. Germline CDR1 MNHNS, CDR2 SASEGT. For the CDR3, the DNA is TGTGCCAGCAGTGATCGCCGACAGAACACTGAAGCTTTCTTT. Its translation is CASSDRRQNTEAFF.

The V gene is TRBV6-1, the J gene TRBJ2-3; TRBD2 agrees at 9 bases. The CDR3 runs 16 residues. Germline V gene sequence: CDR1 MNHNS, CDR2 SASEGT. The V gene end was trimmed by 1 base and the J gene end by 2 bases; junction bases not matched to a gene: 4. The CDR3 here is CASSEVAGAITDTQYF. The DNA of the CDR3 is TGTGCCAGCAGTGAAGTAGCGGGGGCCATCACAGATACGCAGTATTTT.

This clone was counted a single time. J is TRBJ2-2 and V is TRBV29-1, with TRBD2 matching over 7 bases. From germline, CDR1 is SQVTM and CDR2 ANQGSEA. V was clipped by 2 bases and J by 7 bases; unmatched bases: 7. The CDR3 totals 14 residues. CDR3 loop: CSVESAGVVGELFF. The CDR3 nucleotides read TGCAGCGTTGAATCGGCGGGAGTGGTCGGGGAGCTGTTTTTT.

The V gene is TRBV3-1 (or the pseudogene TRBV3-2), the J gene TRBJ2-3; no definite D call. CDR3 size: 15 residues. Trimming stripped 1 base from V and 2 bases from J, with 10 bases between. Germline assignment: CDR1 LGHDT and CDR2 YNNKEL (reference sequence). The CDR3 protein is CASSQGGLITDTQYF. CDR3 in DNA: TGTGCCAGCAGCCAAGGAGGATTAATCACAGATACGCAGTATTTT.

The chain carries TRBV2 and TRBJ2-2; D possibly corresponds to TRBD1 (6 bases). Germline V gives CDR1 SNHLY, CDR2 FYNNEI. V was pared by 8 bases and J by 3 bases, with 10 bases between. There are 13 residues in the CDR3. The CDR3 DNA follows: TGTGCCAGCTTAGGGGGTCACACCGGGGAGCTGTTTTTT. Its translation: CASLGGHTGELFF.

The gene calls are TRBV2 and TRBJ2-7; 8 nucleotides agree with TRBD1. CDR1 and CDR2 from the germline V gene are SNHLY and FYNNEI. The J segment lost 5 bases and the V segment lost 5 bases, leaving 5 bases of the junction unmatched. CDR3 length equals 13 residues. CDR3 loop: CASSIGQGNEQYF. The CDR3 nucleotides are TGTGCCAGCAGTATAGGACAGGGTAACGAGCAGTACTTC.

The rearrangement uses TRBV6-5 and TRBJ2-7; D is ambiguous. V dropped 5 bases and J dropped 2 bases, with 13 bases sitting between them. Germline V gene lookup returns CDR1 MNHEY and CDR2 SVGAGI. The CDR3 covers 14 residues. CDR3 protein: CASSPAQNPYEQYF. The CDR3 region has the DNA TGTGCCAGCAGTCCCGCACAGAATCCCTACGAGCAGTACTTC.

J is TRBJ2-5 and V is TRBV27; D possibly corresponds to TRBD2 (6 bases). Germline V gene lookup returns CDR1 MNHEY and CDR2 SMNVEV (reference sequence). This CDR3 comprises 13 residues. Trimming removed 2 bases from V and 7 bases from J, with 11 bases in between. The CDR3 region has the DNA TGTGCCAGCAGTTTAGGGACTGATAGGACCCAGTACTTC. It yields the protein CASSLGTDRTQYF.

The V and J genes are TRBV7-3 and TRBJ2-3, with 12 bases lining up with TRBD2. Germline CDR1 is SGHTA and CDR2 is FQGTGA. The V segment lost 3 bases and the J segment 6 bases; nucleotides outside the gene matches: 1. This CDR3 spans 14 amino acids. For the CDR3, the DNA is TGTGCCAGCAGCTTTACTAGCGGGGGGGATACGCAGTATTTT. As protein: CASSFTSGGDTQYF.

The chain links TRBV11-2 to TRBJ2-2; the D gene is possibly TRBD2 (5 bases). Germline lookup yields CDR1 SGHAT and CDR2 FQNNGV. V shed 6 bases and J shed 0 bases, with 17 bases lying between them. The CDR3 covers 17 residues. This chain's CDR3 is CASRSLAGRSNTGELFF. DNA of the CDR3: TGTGCCAGCAGGTCCCTAGCCGGACGGTCGAACACCGGGGAGCTGTTTTTT.

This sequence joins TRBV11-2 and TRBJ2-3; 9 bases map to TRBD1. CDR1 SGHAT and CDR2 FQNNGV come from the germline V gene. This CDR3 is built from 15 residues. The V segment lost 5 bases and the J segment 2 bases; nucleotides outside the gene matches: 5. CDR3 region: CASSPGTGFTDTQYF. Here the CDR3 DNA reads TGTGCCAGCAGCCCCGGGACAGGGTTCACAGATACGCAGTATTTT.

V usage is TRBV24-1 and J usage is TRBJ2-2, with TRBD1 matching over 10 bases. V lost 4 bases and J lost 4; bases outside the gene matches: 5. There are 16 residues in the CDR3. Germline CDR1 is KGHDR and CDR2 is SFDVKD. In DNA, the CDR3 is TGTGCCACCAGTGAGGGAGACAGGGGGCTCACCGGGGAGCTGTTTTTT. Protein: CATSEGDRGLTGELFF.

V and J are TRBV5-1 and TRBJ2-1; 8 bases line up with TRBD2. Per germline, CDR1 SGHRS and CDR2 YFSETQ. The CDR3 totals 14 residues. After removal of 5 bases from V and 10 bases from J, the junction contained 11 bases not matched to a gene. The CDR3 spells CASRSGSRYGEQFF. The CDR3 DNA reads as TGCGCCAGCAGGAGCGGGAGTAGGTATGGCGAGCAGTTCTTC.

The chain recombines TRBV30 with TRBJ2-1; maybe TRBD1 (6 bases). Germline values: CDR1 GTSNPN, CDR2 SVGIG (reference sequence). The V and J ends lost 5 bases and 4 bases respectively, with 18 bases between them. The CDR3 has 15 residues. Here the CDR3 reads CAWGPYQGMYNEQFF. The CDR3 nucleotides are TGTGCCTGGGGCCCGTACCAGGGGATGTACAATGAGCAGTTCTTC.

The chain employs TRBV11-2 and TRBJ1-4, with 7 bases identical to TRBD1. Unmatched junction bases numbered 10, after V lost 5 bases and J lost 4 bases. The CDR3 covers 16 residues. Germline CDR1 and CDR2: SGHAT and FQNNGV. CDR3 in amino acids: CASSPDPGTDNEKLFF. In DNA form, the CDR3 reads TGTGCCAGCAGCCCCGACCCCGGGACAGATAATGAAAAACTGTTTTTT.

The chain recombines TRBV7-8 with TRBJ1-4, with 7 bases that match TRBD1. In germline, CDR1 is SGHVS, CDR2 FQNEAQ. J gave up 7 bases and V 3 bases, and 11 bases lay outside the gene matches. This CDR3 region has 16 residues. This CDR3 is CASSFPASGGAEKLFF. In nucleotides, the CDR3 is TGTGCCAGCAGCTTTCCGGCGTCAGGGGGTGCTGAAAAACTGTTTTTT.

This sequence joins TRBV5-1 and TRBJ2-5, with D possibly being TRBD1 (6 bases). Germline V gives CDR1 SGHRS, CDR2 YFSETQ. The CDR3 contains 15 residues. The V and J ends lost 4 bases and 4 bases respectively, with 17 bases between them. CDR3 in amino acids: CASSQALRGTETQYF. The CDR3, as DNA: TGCGCCAGCAGCCAAGCCCTCAGGGGCACAGAGACCCAGTACTTC.